This record looks at one TCR beta chain sequence and its context. The target antigen is unknown. In germline, CDR1 is SGHDN, CDR2 FVKESK. The CDR3 extends over 14 amino acids. Unmatched junction bases numbered 4, after V lost 6 bases and J lost 5 bases. The source of the sample is a study of shared clonotypes between healthy human individuals. Assay used: immunoSEQ multiplex PCR; TCRdb lists only in-frame clones, some missing. The sample holds about 2.1 million clones, 80% to 95% seen once. Study-wide points: When naive CD4 clonotypes were compared across a few donors, about 4.9% were shared.

Selected positively for CCR7 and CD45RO-negative, naive CD8 cells excluded terminally differentiated effector memory CD45RA+ cells. Sequenced sample: naive CD8+ T cells from PBMCs. The V and J genes are TRBV14 and TRBJ2-2; 9 bases match TRBD2. The sequence was collected from a man between 18 and 35 years old in good health. Some clones in this sample may be carry-over from other donors' samples. The CDR3 DNA reads TGTGCCAGCAGTAGCGGGAGAGCGACCGGGGAGCTGTTTTTT. It specifies CASSSGRATGELFF.